Below, one T cell receptor beta chain is given with its context. Residents of 24 US areas, aged about 18 to 95 years, made up the participants. Clinical history reported by participants formed the basis on which cohorts were assigned. The data are from a study of blood T cell repertoires in COVID-19. About the research overall: In each case, the material was cDNA or gDNA derived from T cells, B-cell-depleted T cells, or PBMCs.

The CDR3 totals 14 residues. V trimming: 7 bases; J trimming: 2 bases; junction bases outside the gene matches: 6. CDR1 is MNHEY and CDR2 is SMNVEV in the germline V gene (reference sequence). Source study methods: By means of reference gene primer amplification, nucleated cell counts were estimated. The data were produced by immunoSEQ multiplex PCR, yet TCRdb's version contains in-frame clones alone and is incomplete. V, J and clone size were drawn from that table, and D and trimming were deduced from the DNA. The repertoire holds under 500,000 clones, about 85% seen once, with over 1.5% in the top ten.

The V call is TRBV27, the J call TRBJ2-3; TRBD2 aligns across 7 bases. The source material was PBMCs or T cells enriched from blood (not recorded which). The sequence was collected from a woman younger than 35 with acute COVID-19. The CDR3 loop is CASKRGRDTDTQYF. CDR3 DNA sequence: TGTGCCAGCAAGCGAGGGAGGGACACAGATACGCAGTATTTT.